The rows below give T cell receptor beta chains drawn from one sample of a study of T cells in Graves' hyperthyroidism and ophthalmopathy. TCRdb independently ran MiXCR on the multiplex PCR reads; one entry per CDR3 protein. The sample lists around 500,000 distinct CDR3 sequences, under 15% occurring once. Sequenced material: blood. The source of these receptors is a woman aged 18-29 years with Graves' hyperthyroidism. Both conserved end residues are part of each CDR3. The D gene is left open where the match is weak. Clone size is stated in some rows and not others, as once, few, many or a class when expanded.

d_call,clone_size,j_call,v_call,cdr3_aa,cdr3_nt
NA,NA,TRBJ2-1,TRBV7-9,CASSLAGTDEQFF,TGTGCCAGCAGCTTAGCGGGAACCGATGAGCAGTTCTTC
NA,few,TRBJ1-1,TRBV20-1,CSAQWVVLPDTEAFF,TGCAGTGCCCAGTGGGTCGTGTTACCCGACACTGAAGCTTTCTTT
TRBD2,few,TRBJ2-3,TRBV9,CASSNLEAGGVTDTQYF,TGTGCCAGCAGCAACCTGGAAGCGGGAGGGGTCACAGATACGCAGTATTTT
NA,NA,TRBJ2-4,TRBV19,CASSIVPGSSSGNIQYF,TGTGCCAGTAGTATAGTGCCAGGGTCGAGTTCTGGAAACATTCAGTACTTC
NA,few,TRBJ2-7,TRBV5-6,CASCPGTLRGEQYF,TGTGCCAGCTGTCCTGGGACGCTGAGAGGCGAGCAGTACTTC
NA,many,TRBJ1-1,TRBV24-1,CATSDRHTEAFF,TGTGCCACCAGTGATCGACACACTGAAGCTTTCTTT
NA,many,TRBJ2-1,TRBV13,CASTRRDNDEQFF,TGTGCCAGCACTCGGAGGGATAACGATGAGCAGTTCTTC
TRBD1,many,TRBJ1-3,TRBV11-2,CASSQTGYPGNTIYF,TGTGCCAGCAGCCAGACAGGGTACCCTGGAAACACCATATATTTT
NA,many,TRBJ1-1,TRBV6-2/TRBV6-3,CASLSTLVNTEAFF,TGTGCCAGCTTGTCTACTCTCGTTAACACTGAAGCTTTCTTT
TRBD2,few,TRBJ2-1,TRBV19,CASSIKFGRPYNEQFF,TGTGCCAGTAGTATTAAGTTCGGGAGGCCCTACAATGAGCAGTTCTTC
TRBD1,few,TRBJ1-3,TRBV10-3,CATQGGEAGNTIYF,TGTGCCACCCAGGGGGGTGAGGCTGGAAACACCATATATTTT
TRBD2,many,TRBJ2-7,TRBV24-1,CATSASGTGGNYEQYF,TGTGCCACCAGTGCTTCCGGGACGGGAGGGAACTACGAGCAGTACTTC
NA,many,TRBJ2-1,TRBV7-9,CASRNEGRQTHSYNEQFF,TGTGCCAGCAGGAATGAGGGCAGACAGACCCATTCCTACAATGAGCAGTTCTTC
TRBD2,many,TRBJ2-1,TRBV3-1,CASSQGTSGRDEQFF,TGTGCCAGCAGCCAGGGGACTAGCGGGAGAGATGAGCAGTTCTTC
NA,few,TRBJ2-1,TRBV7-9,CASSLVLQGRQGYNEQFF,TGTGCCAGCAGCTTAGTATTGCAGGGCCGTCAGGGATACAATGAGCAGTTCTTC
NA,NA,TRBJ2-1,TRBV29-1,CSVEWVGSSYNEQFF,TGCAGCGTTGAGTGGGTGGGGAGCTCCTACAATGAGCAGTTCTTC
TRBD1,few,TRBJ1-4,TRBV5-8,CASRKPRTGDPSRDEKLFF,TGTGCCAGCAGAAAACCTAGGACAGGGGACCCTAGTAGGGATGAAAAACTGTTTTTT
NA,NA,TRBJ2-5,TRBV29-1,CSDLLAQETQYF,TGCAGCGATTTACTAGCACAAGAGACCCAGTACTTC